Below are 30 T cell receptor beta chains sequenced from a single sample in a study of metastatic and nonmetastatic thyroid tumors. Nobody among the patients had been given any treatment before thyroid surgery. With MiXCR, TCRdb reprocessed the PCR reads. The table shows fewer than 25,000 clones, with about a quarter occurring only once. Sequenced material: blood. The source is a male donor with papillary thyroid cancer or a benign thyroid nodule (not recorded which). Some clones in this sample may be carry-over from other donors' samples.

This clone has a handful of counts. The junction does not match germline at one end; this may be a read error. This sample includes further DNA sequences coding for the same CDR3. The genes are TRBV6-1 and TRBJ2-7, with 10 positions matching TRBD2. The CDR3 length is 13 residues. CDR1 is MNHNS and CDR2 is SASEGT in the germline V gene. CDR3 sequence reads: CASSELAGYEQYF. The CDR3 DNA reads as TGCGCCAGCAGTGAACTAGCGGGGTACGAGCAGTACTTC.

There are many counts of this clone. This rearrangement joins TRBV9 to TRBJ1-5, with unresolved D. The CDR3 extends over 18 amino acids. Germline V lookup: CDR1 SGDLS, CDR2 YYNGEE. Between the trimmed V and J ends, which lost 0 bases and 0 bases, there was a span of 16 bases. The chain's CDR3 is CASSVGVGGDHSNQPQHF. The DNA for the CDR3 is TGTGCCAGCAGCGTAGGGGTTGGAGGTGATCATAGCAATCAGCCCCAGCATTTT.

The chain recombines TRBV20-1 with TRBJ1-2, with D maybe TRBD1 (5 bases). The CDR3 runs 13 residues. The germline V gene has CDR1 DFQATT and CDR2 SNEGSKA (reference sequence). Trimming removed 3 bases from V and 3 bases from J, with 11 bases in between. CDR3 loop: CSASQGDDYGYTF. For the CDR3, the DNA is TGCAGTGCTAGCCAGGGAGACGACTATGGCTACACCTTC.

A few counts support this clone. This chain connects TRBV13 to TRBJ1-4; D unclear. CDR3 length: 14 amino acids. In germline, CDR1 is PRHDT, CDR2 FYEKMQ (reference sequence). V was shortened by 5 bases and J by 7 bases, with 14 bases between the two germline ends. The CDR3 spells CASSLGPRGEKLFF. For the CDR3, the DNA is TGTGCCAGCAGCCTGGGCCCGCGCGGTGAAAAACTGTTTTTT.

V usage is TRBV6-1 and J usage is TRBJ2-7; no reliable D call. CDR1 and CDR2 from the germline V gene are MNHNS and SASEGT. V was cut by 6 bases and J by 3 bases, with 6 bases left in between. The CDR3 contains 11 residues. CDR3 coding DNA: TGTGCCAGCAGCGCCCACTACGAGCAGTACTTC. Translated, it gives CASSAHYEQYF.

The CDR3 DNA reads TGCAGTGCTAGAGGACAATACTGGCACACAGAGCAGTACTTC. It codes for CSARGQYWHTEQYF. V is TRBV20-1 and J is TRBJ2-7; D unresolved. There are 14 residues in the CDR3. The V gene lost 1 base and the J gene lost 7 bases, with 17 bases spanning the gap. Per germline, CDR1 DFQATT and CDR2 SNEGSKA (reference sequence).

The chain has TRBV7-2 and TRBJ1-5; D possibly corresponds to TRBD1 (6 bases). The CDR3 sequence is 14 residues long. Germline V CDR1 and CDR2: SGHTA, FQGNSA. V was cut by 0 bases and J by 4 bases, with 7 bases left in between. CDR3 nucleotide sequence: TGTGCCAGCAGCTTAGCCCAGGGGAATCAGCCCCAGCATTTT. Translated, it gives CASSLAQGNQPQHF. The variable domain in full, completed from reference TRBV7-2 and TRBJ1-5, reads GAGVSQSPSNKVTEKGKDVELRCDPISGHTALYWYRQSLGQGLEFLIYFQGNSAPDKSGLPSDRFSAERTGGSVSTLTIQRTQQEDSAVYLCASSLAQGNQPQHFGDGTRLSIL.

The rearrangement joins TRBV11-3 to TRBJ2-7; 12 positions match TRBD2. The CDR3 spans 16 residues. The germline V gene encodes CDR1 SGHNT and CDR2 YENEEA. V lost 3 bases to trimming and J lost 4 bases; unmatched junction nucleotides: 7. This CDR3 reads CASSFSLAGGPYEQYF. The CDR3 coding sequence is TGTGCCAGCAGCTTTAGTCTAGCGGGAGGGCCGTACGAGCAGTACTTC.

The CDR3, as DNA: TGTGCCTGGGGGATCTCCAGCGGGGCCTATGGCTACACCTTC. It translates to CAWGISSGAYGYTF. The J gene is TRBJ1-2, the V gene TRBV30, with TRBD1 as a possible D gene (5 bases). V was cut by 5 bases and J by 4 bases, with 17 bases left in between. The CDR3 spans 14 residues. Germline V gene lookup returns CDR1 GTSNPN and CDR2 SVGIG (reference sequence).

In the case of this clone: One junction end does not reproduce the germline sequence, and a read error may be involved. Other DNA sequences in this specimen translate into the identical CDR3. The chain has TRBV27 and TRBJ1-1; unclear D gene. The CDR3 length is 13 residues. CDR1 and CDR2 (germline): MNHEY, SMNVEV (reference sequence). This CDR3 reads CASSSMPGAEAFF. The DNA for the CDR3 is TGCGCTAGCAGTTCAATGCCGGGCGCTGAAGCTTTCTTT.

This clone was detected ten times or more. The rearrangement links TRBV6-2 or TRBV6-3 to TRBJ1-5, with TRBD1 matching 7 bases. The CDR3 extends over 16 amino acids. Germline lookup yields CDR1 MNHEY and CDR2 SVGEGT. Trimming at V came to 4 bases and at J to 0 bases, leaving 6 bases not matched to a gene. This CDR3 reads CASSSGTVFSNQPQHF. The CDR3 region has the DNA TGTGCCAGCAGTTCTGGGACAGTGTTTAGCAATCAGCCCCAGCATTTT.

This clone is categorized as medium-sized. The chain joins TRBV28 to TRBJ1-5, with unresolved D. Germline V gene data show CDR1 as MDHEN and CDR2 as SYDVKM. The CDR3 runs 14 residues. Between the trimmed V and J ends, which lost 10 bases and 6 bases, there was a span of 19 bases. The CDR3 DNA is TGTGCCATATCCTTGTGGGGTAGAGGTCAGCCCCAGCATTTT. Protein: CAISLWGRGQPQHF.

Sample share makes this clone medium-sized (0.01 to 0.1%). The chain carries TRBV6-1 and TRBJ2-5; TRBD2 matches at 15 bases. V lost 3 bases and J lost 4; bases outside the gene matches: 3. CDR3 size: 16 residues. CDR1 and CDR2 (germline): MNHNS, SASEGT. CDR3 sequence: CASSDGLAGGGETQYF. CDR3 coding DNA: TGTGCCAGCAGTGACGGACTAGCGGGGGGGGGAGAGACCCAGTACTTC.

Remarks on this clone: Mismatch with germline at one junction end may stem from a read error. V is TRBV28 and J is TRBJ2-3; 8 bases are shared with TRBD2. Germline assignment: CDR1 MDHEN and CDR2 SYDVKM. This CDR3 has 14 residues. CDR3 sequence reads: CARSSAGESDTQYF. Here the CDR3 DNA reads TGTGCCAGGAGTTCAGCGGGAGAGTCAGATACGCAGTATTTT. Filled out from reference TRBV28 and TRBJ2-3, the complete variable domain reads DVKVTQSSRYLVKRTGEKVFLECVQDMDHENMFWYRQDPGLGLRLIYFSYDVKMKEKGDIPEGYSVSREKKERFSLILESASTNQTSMYLCARSSAGESDTQYFGPGTRLTVL.

V is TRBV28 and J is TRBJ1-1, with D perhaps TRBD1 (6 bases). The germline V gene has CDR1 MDHEN and CDR2 SYDVKM. This CDR3 has 17 residues. Deletions cut 7 bases from V and 0 bases from J, with 21 bases between. The CDR3 sequence: CASTRGGQPFMNTEAFF. CDR3 DNA: TGTGCCAGCACCCGCGGGGGGCAACCTTTCATGAACACTGAAGCTTTCTTT.

This clone was recorded many times. The rearrangement links TRBV20-1 to TRBJ2-1; 8 bases agree with TRBD1. After removal of 5 bases from V and 7 bases from J, the junction contained 13 bases not matched to a gene. The CDR3 has 15 residues. In germline, CDR1 is DFQATT, CDR2 SNEGSKA (reference sequence). This CDR3 is CSALEWTGYWNEQFF. CDR3 sequence (DNA): TGCAGTGCTCTCGAGTGGACAGGGTATTGGAATGAGCAGTTCTTC.

By proportion, this clone is medium-sized. The chain uses TRBV2 and TRBJ2-5, with 8 bases lining up with TRBD1. CDR1 is SNHLY, CDR2 FYNNEI, per germline. V lost 7 bases, J lost 4 bases, and 8 bases stayed unmatched. The CDR3 sequence is 14 residues long. For the CDR3, the DNA is TGTGCCAGCATCCCCCTAACAGGGGGAGAGACCCAGTACTTC. This translates into CASIPLTGGETQYF.

This clone has ten or more counts. The CDR3 DNA reads TGTGCCAGCAGCTTCCACTCCTACGAGCAGTACTTC. Translating it yields CASSFHSYEQYF. The chain employs TRBV5-4 and TRBJ2-7; no clear D. CDR3 length equals 12 residues. V dropped 2 bases and J dropped 0 bases, with 3 bases sitting between them. Per the germline V gene, CDR1 is SGHNT and CDR2 is YYREEE (reference sequence).

V and J are TRBV19 and TRBJ1-1; 9 bases are a match to TRBD1. J lost 5 bases, V lost 4 bases, and 8 bases had no gene match. Per the germline V gene, CDR1 is LNHDA and CDR2 is SQIVND (reference sequence). This CDR3 has 15 amino acids. CDR3 bases: TGTGCCAGTAGTAGCCAACAGGGGGCTGGAACTGAAGCTTTCTTT. It yields the protein CASSSQQGAGTEAFF.

The chain is built from TRBV12-3 or TRBV12-4 and TRBJ1-2, with D uncertain. V was shortened by 2 bases and J by 4 bases, with 8 bases between the two germline ends. The CDR3 contains 13 residues. CDR3 DNA: TGTGCCAGCAGTTTAAGTCCGCCCTATGGCTACACCTTC. Encoded protein: CASSLSPPYGYTF.

V and J are TRBV6-1 and TRBJ2-7, with TRBD2 identical over 9 bases. CDR1 and CDR2 from the germline V gene are MNHNS and SASEGT. This CDR3 contains 17 residues. V dropped 2 bases and J dropped 2; count of bases not matched to a gene: 10. The CDR3 reads CASSEYPISSGTYEQYF. CDR3 nucleotides: TGTGCCAGCAGTGAATACCCCATCTCTAGCGGGACCTACGAGCAGTACTTC.

The sample holds a few counts of this clone. The rearrangement joins TRBV7-6 to TRBJ2-7, with D possibly TRBD2 on 6 matching bases. Trimming cost V 2 bases and J 5 bases, with 19 bases left between them. Germline V lookup: CDR1 SGHVS, CDR2 FNYEAQ. This CDR3 has 16 amino acids. CDR3 nucleotide sequence: TGTGCCAGCAGCTTACGGGGGACGGGGAGAAACCACGAGCAGTACTTC. This codes for CASSLRGTGRNHEQYF. The full variable domain, rest sourced from reference TRBV7-6 and TRBJ2-7, is GAGVSQSPRYKVTKRGQDVALRCDPISGHVSLYWYRQALGQGPEFLTYFNYEAQQDKSGLPNDRFSAERPEGSISTLTIQRTEQRDSAMYRCASSLRGTGRNHEQYFGPGTRLTVT.

The chain joins TRBV7-8 to TRBJ2-1, with 12 bases identical to TRBD2. Germline-derived CDR1 and CDR2 are SGHVS and FQNEAQ. The trim removed 3 bases at V and 9 bases at J, leaving 6 bases unmatched. The CDR3 extends over 15 amino acids. This CDR3 reads CASSFTSGRFVEQFF. CDR3 nucleotide sequence: TGTGCCAGCAGCTTCACTAGCGGGAGGTTTGTTGAGCAGTTCTTC.

This clone has ten or more counts. V is TRBV29-1 and J is TRBJ2-3; D is undetermined. CDR3 length: 14 amino acids. Germline CDR1 is SQVTM and CDR2 is ANQGSEA. Trimming removed 2 bases from V and 4 bases from J, with 13 bases in between. CDR3 protein: CSVEYIPGSDTQYF. The DNA of the CDR3 is TGCAGCGTTGAATACATTCCCGGTTCAGATACGCAGTATTTT.

The rearrangement uses TRBV6-1 and TRBJ2-7; D ambiguous. V was shortened by 1 base and J by 2 bases, with 6 bases between the two germline ends. The CDR3 has 13 residues. The germline V gene encodes CDR1 MNHNS and CDR2 SASEGT. The CDR3 spells CASSEGLPYEQYF. In nucleotides, the CDR3 is TGTGCCAGCAGTGAAGGACTCCCCTACGAGCAGTACTTC.

The chain's CDR3 is CSASRGKEVYNEQFF. The CDR3 nucleotides read TGCAGTGCTAGTAGGGGAAAAGAAGTCTACAATGAGCAGTTCTTC. V gene TRBV20-1 combines with J gene TRBJ2-1; D might be TRBD1 (5 bases). V lost 3 bases to trimming and J lost 3 bases, with 15 bases between them. The CDR3 consists of 15 residues. Germline V gene sequence: CDR1 DFQATT, CDR2 SNEGSKA (reference sequence).

A few counts support this clone. J is TRBJ2-7 and V is TRBV6-1, with D tentatively TRBD2 (6 bases). V was clipped by 4 bases and J by 6 bases, with 16 bases between them. Germline CDR1 is MNHNS and CDR2 is SASEGT. The CDR3 loop spans 14 amino acids. CDR3 in DNA: TGTGCCAGCAGTGTTCGGCGGGGATCGTTCGAGCAGTACTTC. Translated: CASSVRRGSFEQYF.

Many counts were recorded for this clone. V gene TRBV18 combines with J gene TRBJ2-4; 9 positions agree with TRBD1. CDR3 size: 15 residues. Germline CDR1 and CDR2: KGHSH and LQKENI. V lost 6 bases, J lost 9 bases, and 12 bases stayed unmatched. The chain's CDR3 is CASSTNGQGLGIQYF. CDR3 in DNA: TGTGCCAGCTCGACAAACGGACAGGGGCTGGGCATTCAGTACTTC.

This clone was counted at least ten times. The V and J genes are TRBV12-3 or TRBV12-4 and TRBJ1-1; 10 bases map to TRBD1. The V and J ends lost 6 bases and 4 bases, in that order; junction bases with no gene match: 5. CDR3 length: 14 residues. CDR3 sequence (DNA): TGTGCCAGCAGAACCGGGACAGGGGTCACTGAAGCTTTCTTT. Its protein is CASRTGTGVTEAFF.

This clone was seen at least ten times. The chain is built from TRBV28 and TRBJ2-4; 10 bases map to TRBD2. Per the germline V gene, CDR1 is MDHEN and CDR2 is SYDVKM. This CDR3 is 20 amino acids long. V lost 2 bases to trimming and J lost 0 bases; unmatched junction nucleotides: 13. The CDR3, as DNA: TGTGCCAGCAGTTTAACCGGCCGGCAGCGGGAGGGCTTAGCCAAAAACATTCAGTACTTC. Amino acids: CASSLTGRQREGLAKNIQYF.